This T cell receptor (beta chain) appears in the sequencing data of a study of T cell responses to AZD1222 COVID-19 vaccine. Study-wide results and limits: It should be noted that donors were predominantly white British and more often female, and clonal diversity was possibly underestimated. Within unmutated variant regions lay the reported targets of nearly half of spike-specific TCRs. Across the whole spike, CD4 TCRs peaked at regions 160-218 and 743-854.

Germline CDR1 reads ENHRY; CDR2 reads SYGVKD. The CDR3 runs to 14 residues. Trimming stripped 3 bases from V and 7 bases from J, with 15 bases between. Worth noting for this clone: The antigen is unknown.

The method was immunoSEQ multiplex PCR; TCRdb's version includes in-frame clones alone and lacks a portion of them. The table has 150,000 or so clones, over 85% seen once. The receptor was derived from an adult in good health. Sequenced material: peripheral blood, taken on day 0 of AZD1222 vaccination. The V gene is TRBV10-3, the J gene TRBJ1-1; unclear D gene. The CDR3 coding sequence is TGTGCCATCAGTGACTTGTATGAAGCAGATGAAGCTTTCTTT. Translated, it gives CAISDLYEADEAFF.